The clone carrying this TCR beta chain appeared a few times. As yet, its antigen is unknown. This sample stems from a study of response to subunit inactivated influenza vaccine. The V gene's germline CDR1 is SGHRS and CDR2 YFSETQ. The CDR3 covers 15 residues. The V end lost 0 bases, the J end lost 1 base, and 10 bases lay between the germline ends. General observations from the study: Authors proposed each seasonal influenza vaccination draws in few new T cells.

TCRdb re-called the RT-PCR reads with MiXCR, one entry per CDR3 protein. The sample lists about 700,000 distinct CDR3 sequences, roughly 14% occurring once. The rearrangement links TRBV5-1 to TRBJ2-5, with D perhaps TRBD1 (6 bases). The material sequenced was PBMCs from blood, taken 14 to 15 days before vaccination. The receptor comes from a man in his fifties who received an inactivated influenza vaccine. CDR3 nucleotides: TGCGCCAGCAGCTTGGAACAGGGAACCCAAGAGACCCAGTACTTC. Translation: CASSLEQGTQETQYF.